The clone carrying this T cell receptor (beta chain) was recorded many times. As yet, its antigen is unknown. CDR1 is SSHAT and CDR2 is FNYEAQ in the germline V gene (reference sequence). The CDR3 extends over 14 amino acids. The V end lost 5 bases, the J end lost 2 bases, and 12 bases lay between the germline ends. The data were obtained in a study of human T cells and chemical hapten exposure. Specified time point: patch test 1, 2 weeks after DPC sensitization. Described treatment: therapeutic diphenylcyclopropenone sensitization with weekly scalp DPC. It was from unfractionated whole blood that total RNA was extracted. Ahead of applying each patch test, blood was sampled. Sample donors consisted of patients with alopecia, aged 18 to 70 years, who were suitable for DPC. Each cDNA molecule in the library carried unique molecular identifiers. TCRdb ran MiXCR on the RACE reads and lists one entry per CDR3 protein. Among roughly 48,000 distinct CDR3 sequences listed, approximately 10% were seen once.

Regarding the study as a whole: Alopecia in all donors means immunity may differ from healthy individuals.

The chain recombines TRBV7-7 with TRBJ1-2; D is uncertain. Here the sequenced sample was whole blood, taken in connection with sensitization to the hapten diphenylcyclopropenone (DPC). This clonotype was obtained from a woman between 35 and 50 years old with alopecia areata. Some clones in this sample may be carry-over from other donors' samples. The DNA for the CDR3 is TGTGCCAGCAGCAAACCGGACCGCAACTATGGCTACACCTTC. Residues: CASSKPDRNYGYTF.